A single sample gave rise to the 8 T cell receptor beta chains below, sequenced in a study of cytomegalovirus exposure and HLA in healthy donors. Researchers ran the PCR with 60 Vbeta and 13 Jbeta primers. Clones were read by immunoSEQ multiplex PCR, and TCRdb kept only the in-frame ones, dropping some. This repertoire includes about 170,000 clones. Source material: PBMCs. These receptors were taken from a woman in her sixties in good health and CMV-seronegative.

This chain links TRBV6-6 with TRBJ2-3; TRBD2 agrees at 8 bases. V was pared by 6 bases and J by 1 base, with 6 bases of the junction left unmatched. This CDR3 contains 15 residues. Germline CDR1 and CDR2: MNHNY and SVGAGI (reference sequence). CDR3 amino acids: CASRDSGARTDTQYF. CDR3 sequence (DNA): TGTGCCAGCAGGGATAGCGGGGCGCGCACAGATACGCAGTATTTT.

The rearrangement joins TRBV4-1 to TRBJ2-2; D ambiguous. Germline assignment: CDR1 MGHRA and CDR2 YSYEKL. Trimming left V 3 bases short and J 0 bases short, with 8 bases between. The length of the CDR3 is 15 residues. CDR3 nucleotides: TGCGCCAGCAGCCAGTTACAGACGAACACCGGGGAGCTGTTTTTT. Its protein product is CASSQLQTNTGELFF.

The chain carries TRBV5-4 and TRBJ1-2; TRBD1 is a possible D gene (5 bases). The V end lost 6 bases, the J end lost 8 bases, and 14 bases lay between the germline ends. The CDR3 length is 12 residues. Germline V gene sequence: CDR1 SGHNT, CDR2 YYREEE (reference sequence). CDR3 region: CASKGVMGGYTF. The CDR3 DNA is TGTGCCAGCAAAGGGGTTATGGGAGGCTACACCTTC.

This chain uses TRBV5-1 with TRBJ2-7, with 12 bases matching TRBD1. Looked up from germline, CDR1 is SGHRS and CDR2 is YFSETQ. The CDR3 extends over 14 amino acids. Trimming cost V 4 bases and J 6 bases; bases outside gene matches: 5. As DNA, the CDR3 is TGCGCCAGCAGCGTGGGGACAGGGGGCGGCGAGCAGTACTTC. This translates into CASSVGTGGGEQYF.

The V gene is TRBV30, the J gene TRBJ2-7, with D unclear. This CDR3 has 13 residues. V lost 4 bases and J 6 bases, leaving 16 bases between the germline ends. Germline CDR1 and CDR2: GTSNPN and SVGIG (reference sequence). CDR3 loop: CAWTSIRLGEQYF. Here the CDR3 DNA reads TGTGCCTGGACCTCAATCCGACTGGGCGAGCAGTACTTC.

The chain's CDR3 is CASRKAGGSSLEQYF. As DNA, the CDR3 is TGCGCCAGCAGGAAAGCGGGAGGATCCTCCCTCGAGCAGTACTTC. The chain links TRBV5-1 to TRBJ2-7; TRBD2 aligns across 9 bases. The germline V gene has CDR1 SGHRS and CDR2 YFSETQ. The CDR3 runs to 15 residues. V lost 5 bases, J lost 6 bases, and 12 bases stayed unmatched.

J is TRBJ2-5 and V is TRBV5-1; 9 bases map to TRBD1. CDR1 and CDR2 (germline): SGHRS, YFSETQ. V lost 2 bases and J lost 4; bases outside the gene matches: 3. The CDR3 has 14 residues. The CDR3 coding sequence is TGCGCCAGCAGCTTACAGGGGGCATTAGAGACCCAGTACTTC. It is translated as CASSLQGALETQYF. Full variable domain (missing parts from reference TRBV5-1 and TRBJ2-5): KAGVTQTPRYLIKTRGQQVTLSCSPISGHRSVSWYQQTPGQGLQFLFEYFSETQRNKGNFPGRFSGRQFSNSRSEMNVSTLELGDSALYLCASSLQGALETQYFGPGTRLLVL.

The V gene is TRBV4-2, the J gene TRBJ1-4; unclear D gene. The germline V gene encodes CDR1 LGHNA and CDR2 YNFKEQ. V dropped 5 bases and J dropped 1 base, with 11 bases sitting between them. This CDR3 spans 15 amino acids. CDR3 nucleotides: TGTGCCAGCAGCTATGAAGGAGTAACTAATGAAAAACTGTTTTTT. Amino acids: CASSYEGVTNEKLFF.